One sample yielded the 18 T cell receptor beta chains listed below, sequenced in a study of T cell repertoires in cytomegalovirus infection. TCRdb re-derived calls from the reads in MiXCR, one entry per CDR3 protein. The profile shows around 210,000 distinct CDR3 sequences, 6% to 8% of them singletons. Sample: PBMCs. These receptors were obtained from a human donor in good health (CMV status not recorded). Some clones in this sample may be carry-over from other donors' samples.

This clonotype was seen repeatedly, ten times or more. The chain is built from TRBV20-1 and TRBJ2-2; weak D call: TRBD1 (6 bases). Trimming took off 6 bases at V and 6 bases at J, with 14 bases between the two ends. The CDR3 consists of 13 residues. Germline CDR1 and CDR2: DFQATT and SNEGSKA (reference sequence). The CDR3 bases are TGCAGTGCCCAGGGGCCGCGCGCCGGGGAGCTGTTTTTT. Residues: CSAQGPRAGELFF.

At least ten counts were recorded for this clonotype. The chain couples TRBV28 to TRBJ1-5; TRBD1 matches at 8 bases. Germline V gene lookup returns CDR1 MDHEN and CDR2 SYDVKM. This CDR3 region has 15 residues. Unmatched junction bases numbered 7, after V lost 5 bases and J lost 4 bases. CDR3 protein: CASSPGTGRNQPQHF. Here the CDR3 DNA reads TGTGCCAGCAGTCCTGGGACAGGACGAAATCAGCCCCAGCATTTT.

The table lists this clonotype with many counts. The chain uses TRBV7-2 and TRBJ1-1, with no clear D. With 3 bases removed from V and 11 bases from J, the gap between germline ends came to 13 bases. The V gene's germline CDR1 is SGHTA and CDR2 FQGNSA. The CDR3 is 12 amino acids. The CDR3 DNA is TGTGCCAGCAGCTTTGACGTCCCGAGGGCTTTCTTT. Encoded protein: CASSFDVPRAFF.

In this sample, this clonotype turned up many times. CDR3 region: CATSRHGGSYEQYF. The DNA of the CDR3 is TGTGCCACCAGCAGACACGGCGGCTCCTACGAGCAGTACTTC. The V call is TRBV15, the J call TRBJ2-7; D is uncertain. Trimming removed 2 bases at V and 0 bases at J, with 8 bases between. This CDR3 has 14 amino acids. Germline values: CDR1 LNHNV, CDR2 YYDKDF (reference sequence).

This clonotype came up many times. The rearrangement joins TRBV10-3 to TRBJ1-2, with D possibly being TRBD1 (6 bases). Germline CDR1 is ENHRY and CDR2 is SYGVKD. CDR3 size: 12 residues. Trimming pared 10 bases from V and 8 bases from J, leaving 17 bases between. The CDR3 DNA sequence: TGTGCCAGCCGGGTGGCGGGGGGCGGCTACACCTTC. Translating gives CASRVAGGGYTF.

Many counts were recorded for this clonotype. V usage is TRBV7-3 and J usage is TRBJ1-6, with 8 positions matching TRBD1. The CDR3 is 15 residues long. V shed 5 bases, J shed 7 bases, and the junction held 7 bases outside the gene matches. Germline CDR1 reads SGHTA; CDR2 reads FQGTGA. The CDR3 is CASSLSGGENSPLHF. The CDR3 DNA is TGTGCCAGCAGCCTCTCAGGGGGCGAAAATTCACCCCTCCACTTT.

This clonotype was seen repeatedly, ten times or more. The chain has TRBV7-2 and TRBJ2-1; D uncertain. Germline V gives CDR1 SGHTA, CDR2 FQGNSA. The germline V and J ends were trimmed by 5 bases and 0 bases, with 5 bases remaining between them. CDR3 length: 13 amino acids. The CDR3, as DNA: TGTGCCAGCAGCCCATACTCCTACAATGAGCAGTTCTTC. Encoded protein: CASSPYSYNEQFF. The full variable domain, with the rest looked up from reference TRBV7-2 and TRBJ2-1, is GAGVSQSPSNKVTEKGKDVELRCDPISGHTALYWYRQSLGQGLEFLIYFQGNSAPDKSGLPSDRFSAERTGGSVSTLTIQRTQQEDSAVYLCASSPYSYNEQFFGPGTRLTVL.

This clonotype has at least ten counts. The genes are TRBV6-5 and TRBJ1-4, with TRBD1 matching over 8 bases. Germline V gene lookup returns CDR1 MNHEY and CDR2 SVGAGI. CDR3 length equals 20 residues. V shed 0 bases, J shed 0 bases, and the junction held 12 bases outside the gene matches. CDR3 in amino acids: CASSYSGTGKTLATNEKLFF. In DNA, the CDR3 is TGTGCCAGCAGTTACTCGGGGACAGGAAAAACCCTCGCAACTAATGAAAAACTGTTTTTT.

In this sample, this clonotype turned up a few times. CDR3 amino acids: CASSLLGGDSPLHF. The CDR3 DNA follows: TGTGCCAGCAGTTTGTTAGGAGGGGATTCACCCCTCCACTTT. The gene calls are TRBV28 and TRBJ1-6, with D perhaps TRBD1 (5 bases). Trimming left V 3 bases short and J 8 bases short, with 11 bases between. Germline CDR1 reads MDHEN; CDR2 reads SYDVKM. This CDR3 spans 14 amino acids.

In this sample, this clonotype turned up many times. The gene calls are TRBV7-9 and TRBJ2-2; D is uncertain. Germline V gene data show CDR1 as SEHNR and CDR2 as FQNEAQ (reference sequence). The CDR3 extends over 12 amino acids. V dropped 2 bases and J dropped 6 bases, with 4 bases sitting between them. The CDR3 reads CASSLHAGELFF. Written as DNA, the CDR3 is TGTGCCAGCAGCTTACACGCCGGGGAGCTGTTTTTT.

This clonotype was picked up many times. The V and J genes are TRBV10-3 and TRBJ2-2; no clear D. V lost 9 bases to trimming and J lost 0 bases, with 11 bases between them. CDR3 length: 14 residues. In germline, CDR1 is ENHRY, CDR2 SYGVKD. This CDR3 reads CAMRRESNTGELFF. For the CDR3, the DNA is TGTGCCATGCGACGTGAGTCGAACACCGGGGAGCTGTTTTTT.

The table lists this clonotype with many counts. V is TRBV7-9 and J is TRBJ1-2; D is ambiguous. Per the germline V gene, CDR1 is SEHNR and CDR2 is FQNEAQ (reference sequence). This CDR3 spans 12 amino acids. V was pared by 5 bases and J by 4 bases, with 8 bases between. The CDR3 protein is CASSPWRYGYTF. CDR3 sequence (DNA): TGTGCCAGCAGCCCGTGGCGCTATGGCTACACCTTC.

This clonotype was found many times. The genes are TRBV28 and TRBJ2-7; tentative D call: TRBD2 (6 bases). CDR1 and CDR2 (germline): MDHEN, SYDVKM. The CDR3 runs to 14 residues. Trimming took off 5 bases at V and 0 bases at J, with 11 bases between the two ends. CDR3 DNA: TGTGCCAGCAGTGGTGGAGGGCTCTCCTACGAGCAGTACTTC. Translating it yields CASSGGGLSYEQYF.

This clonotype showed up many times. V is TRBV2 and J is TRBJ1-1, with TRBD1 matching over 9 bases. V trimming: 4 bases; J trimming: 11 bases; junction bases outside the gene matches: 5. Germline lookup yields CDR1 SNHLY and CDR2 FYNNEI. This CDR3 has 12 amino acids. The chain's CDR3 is CASSGTGGRAFF. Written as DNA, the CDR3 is TGTGCCAGCAGTGGCACAGGGGGCCGGGCTTTCTTT.

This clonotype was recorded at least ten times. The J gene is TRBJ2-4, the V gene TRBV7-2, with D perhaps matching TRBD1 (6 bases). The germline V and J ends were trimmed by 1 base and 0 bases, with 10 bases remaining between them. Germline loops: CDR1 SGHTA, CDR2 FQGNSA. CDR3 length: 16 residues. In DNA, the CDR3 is TGTGCCAGCAGCTTAGAAGGGGGTTTAGCCAAAAACATTCAGTACTTC. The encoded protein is CASSLEGGLAKNIQYF. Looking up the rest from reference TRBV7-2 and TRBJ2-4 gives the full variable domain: GAGVSQSPSNKVTEKGKDVELRCDPISGHTALYWYRQSLGQGLEFLIYFQGNSAPDKSGLPSDRFSAERTGGSVSTLTIQRTQQEDSAVYLCASSLEGGLAKNIQYFGAGTRLSVL.

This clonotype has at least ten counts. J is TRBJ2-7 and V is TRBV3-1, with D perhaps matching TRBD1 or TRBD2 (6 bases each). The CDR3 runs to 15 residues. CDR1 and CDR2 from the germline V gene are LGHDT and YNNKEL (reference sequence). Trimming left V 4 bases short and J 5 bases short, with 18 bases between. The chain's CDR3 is CASSRRGGTGHEQYF. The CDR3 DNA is TGTGCCAGCAGCCGGCGAGGGGGGACGGGCCACGAGCAGTACTTC.

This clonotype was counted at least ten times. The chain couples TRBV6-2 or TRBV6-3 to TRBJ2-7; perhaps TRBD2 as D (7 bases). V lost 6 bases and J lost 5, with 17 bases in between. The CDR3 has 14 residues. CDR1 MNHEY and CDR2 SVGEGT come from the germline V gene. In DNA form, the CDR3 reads TGTGCCAGCAGCTACGGGGGGCGCTGGGACGAGCAGTACTTC. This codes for CASSYGGRWDEQYF.

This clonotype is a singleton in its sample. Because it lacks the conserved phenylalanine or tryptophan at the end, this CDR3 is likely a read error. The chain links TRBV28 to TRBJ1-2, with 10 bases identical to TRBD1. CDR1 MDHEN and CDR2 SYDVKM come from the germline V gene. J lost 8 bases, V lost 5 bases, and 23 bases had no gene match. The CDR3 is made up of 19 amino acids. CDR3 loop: CASSLIRGGTGAIGYGYTS. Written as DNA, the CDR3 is TGTGCCAGCAGTCTCATCCGGGGGGGGACAGGGGCGATTGGTTACGGCTACACCTCC.